Presented here are 5 T cell receptor beta chains from one specimen sequenced in a study of graft-versus-host responses after intestinal transplantation. This table comes from immunoSEQ multiplex PCR, and its TCRdb copy is limited to in-frame clones, with some not included. The sample yields more than 12,000 clones, 90% to 95% seen once. The sequencing here drew on PBMCs, taken 9 days after transplant. The receptors stem from a human patient who received an intestinal transplant, so some T cells may come from the graft donor.

This rearrangement joins TRBV6-5 to TRBJ1-1, with 11 positions matching TRBD1. Germline CDR1 is MNHEY and CDR2 is SVGAGI. The CDR3 has 16 amino acids. V trimming: 0 bases; J trimming: 4 bases; junction bases outside the gene matches: 4. Here the CDR3 reads CASSYSWTGGRTEAFF. The CDR3 DNA follows: TGTGCCAGCAGTTACTCGTGGACAGGGGGCCGCACTGAAGCTTTCTTT.

The gene calls are TRBV30 and TRBJ1-3, with a possible D match to TRBD1 (5 bases). V was cut by 5 bases and J by 3 bases, with 14 bases left in between. Germline values: CDR1 GTSNPN, CDR2 SVGIG (reference sequence). CDR3 length: 14 amino acids. The CDR3 spells CAWAQGVLGNTIYF. In DNA form, the CDR3 reads TGTGCCTGGGCCCAGGGTGTCCTTGGAAACACCATATATTTT.

The V call is TRBV4-2, the J call TRBJ1-2; maybe TRBD1 (5 bases). The CDR3 sequence is 15 residues long. The germline V and J ends were trimmed by 0 bases and 0 bases, with 8 bases remaining between them. CDR1 and CDR2 (germline): LGHNA, YNFKEQ. CDR3 nucleotides: TGTGCCAGCAGCCAAGAGAGGGGACCTAACTATGGCTACACCTTC. Its translation is CASSQERGPNYGYTF.

V and J are TRBV5-4 and TRBJ2-5; 8 bases fit TRBD2. CDR3 length equals 17 residues. From germline, CDR1 is SGHNT and CDR2 YYREEE (reference sequence). Losses at the gene ends were 1 base for V and 5 bases for J; bases not matched to a gene: 13. The CDR3 protein is CASSLTGGGTRLETQYF. The CDR3 DNA reads TGTGCCAGCAGCTTGACGGGGGGGGGCACGAGGTTGGAGACCCAGTACTTC.

The chain employs TRBV6-6 and TRBJ1-1; D gene unclear. The CDR3 loop spans 11 amino acids. Trimming removed 7 bases from V and 3 bases from J, with 6 bases in between. The germline V gene encodes CDR1 MNHNY and CDR2 SVGAGI (reference sequence). In DNA form, the CDR3 reads TGTGCCAGCAACGATGACACTGAAGCTTTCTTT. Amino acids: CASNDDTEAFF.